This T cell receptor (beta chain) comes out of a study of CD8 T cells in ankylosing spondylitis. This clonotype has a handful of counts. Its matching antigen is unknown. Study observations and caveats: What appeared characteristic of ankylosing spondylitis blood was a TCR beta motif of several highly homologous variants. Disease-associated clones were reportedly significantly overrepresented in matched ankylosing spondylitis synovial fluid. Earlier reports found some motif variants in synovial fluid and blood in reactive arthritis.

TCRdb redid the calling of the 5' RACE reads with MiXCR, one entry per CDR3 protein. The sample has 670,000 or so distinct CDR3 sequences; roughly 20% are singletons. Trimming pared 0 bases from V and 4 bases from J, leaving 13 bases between. Germline-derived CDR1 and CDR2 are LGHNA and YSLEER. The CDR3 runs 16 residues. This receptor was obtained from a male donor with ankylosing spondylitis. The chain is built from TRBV4-3 and TRBJ2-1; D is undetermined. The sequenced sample consisted of blood, either unsorted or a sorted T cell fraction (not recorded which). CDR3 sequence (DNA): TGCGCCAGCAGCCAAGAGGAGTCGAGGTGGTACAATGAGCAGTTCTTC. Its translation: CASSQEESRWYNEQFF.